This is a list of T cell receptor beta chains from one sample in a study of shared clonotypes between healthy human individuals. The assay was immunoSEQ multiplex PCR, and TCRdb's table has in-frame clones only and misses some. The sample has over 2 million clones, roughly 95% seen once. The material sequenced was naive CD4+ T cells sorted from blood. These receptors all stem from a man in his late teens or twenties in good health. CDR3s include the opening cysteine and the closing phenylalanine or tryptophan. D genes are given only for firm matches. Some rows mark clone size as missing; the rest say once, few, many or name a class of expanded clone.

V gene	clone size	J gene	D gene	CDR3 protein	CDR3 DNA
TRBV14	-	TRBJ1-6	TRBD1	CASSLGQKNSPLHF	TGTGCCAGCAGCCTGGGACAGAAAAATTCACCCCTCCACTTT
TRBV6-4	-	TRBJ1-2	-	CASNRTFGGYTF	TGTGCCAGCAACCGGACATTTGGAGGCTACACCTTC
TRBV19	-	TRBJ1-1	TRBD1	CASSTRQGNTEAFF	TGTGCCAGTAGTACTCGACAGGGAAACACTGAAGCTTTCTTT
TRBV6-1	-	TRBJ1-2	-	CASSDPRDRDGVYGYTF	TGTGCCAGCAGTGATCCGCGGGACCGGGACGGTGTCTATGGCTACACCTTC
TRBV2	-	TRBJ2-2	TRBD1	CASSARTGGVTGELFF	TGTGCCAGCAGTGCCAGGACAGGGGGAGTCACCGGGGAGCTGTTTTTT
TRBV5-6	once	TRBJ1-2	-	CASSLDIGLRNNYGYTF	TGTGCCAGCAGCTTGGATATAGGACTAAGGAATAACTATGGCTACACCTTC
TRBV18	-	TRBJ2-7	TRBD1	CASSQDRGYEQYF	TGTGCCAGCTCACAGGACAGGGGTTACGAGCAGTACTTC
TRBV5-8	-	TRBJ1-1	-	CASRYPGGNTEAFF	TGTGCCAGCAGGTACCCTGGGGGGAACACTGAAGCTTTCTTT
TRBV4-1	-	TRBJ2-7	-	CASSQQEGPSSSYEQYF	TGCGCCAGCAGCCAACAAGAGGGGCCTTCGAGCTCCTACGAGCAGTACTTC
TRBV25-1	-	TRBJ1-3	TRBD1	CASSRETGGGNTIYF	TGTGCCAGCAGTCGCGAGACAGGGGGCGGAAACACCATATATTTT
TRBV5-6	-	TRBJ2-7	TRBD1	CASSFRDRGGEQYF	TGTGCCAGCAGCTTCCGGGACAGGGGTGGCGAGCAGTACTTC
TRBV7-2	-	TRBJ1-3	TRBD1	CASSFYTGGSGNTIYF	TGTGCCAGCAGCTTTTACACAGGGGGATCTGGAAACACCATATATTTT
TRBV6-6	-	TRBJ1-6	-	CASKAGTYNSPLHF	TGTGCCAGCAAGGCGGGAACCTATAATTCACCCCTCCACTTT
TRBV19	-	TRBJ1-6	-	CASSIQGGNSPLHF	TGTGCCAGTAGTATTCAGGGAGGGAATTCACCCCTCCACTTT
TRBV13	-	TRBJ1-2	TRBD1	CASSLRDRSPFARLNYGYTF	TGTGCCAGCAGCTTAAGGGACAGATCCCCTTTCGCGAGGCTTAACTATGGCTACACCTTC
TRBV11-2	-	TRBJ1-1	-	CASSLGTAEAFF	TGTGCCAGCAGCTTAGGCACGGCTGAAGCTTTCTTT
TRBV6-5	-	TRBJ1-1	-	CASSIREYAPPSAFF	TGTGCCAGCAGTATCAGGGAATACGCACCTCCTTCGGCTTTCTTT
TRBV6-5	-	TRBJ2-7	-	CASSSQETYSYEQYF	TGTGCCAGCAGTTCCCAAGAGACCTACTCCTACGAGCAGTACTTC